The 24 T cell receptor beta chains below all came from one sample that was sequenced in a study of CD8 T cells in Susac syndrome. cDNA came from roughly 0.53 to 1 ug RNA primed by random hexamers. Via MiXCR, TCRdb re-called the immunoSEQ multiplex PCR reads, giving one row per CDR3 protein. The sample gives 200,000 to 250,000 distinct CDR3 sequences, around 95% of which show up once; less than 0.075% is in the top ten. Sequencing was done on a sample of CD4+ T cells from PBMCs. The receptors derive from a human donor with multiple sclerosis.

This clonotype was detected only once. V gene TRBV29-1 combines with J gene TRBJ1-2; tentative D call: TRBD1 (6 bases). Germline CDR1 and CDR2: SQVTM and ANQGSEA. Trimming left V 6 bases short and J 2 bases short, with 25 bases between. The CDR3 spans 17 residues. The CDR3 DNA sequence: TGCAGCGTGGAGAACACCGGGACACGAGCCTCCAACTATGGCTACACCTTC. Its protein product is CSVENTGTRASNYGYTF.

This chain links TRBV4-1 with TRBJ1-1; TRBD1 agrees at 8 bases. Germline loops: CDR1 MGHRA, CDR2 YSYEKL. The CDR3 is 16 residues long. J gave up 5 bases and V 0 bases, and 8 bases lay outside the gene matches. For the CDR3, the DNA is TGCGCCAGCAGCCAAGAACGCAGGGGGCGAGGAACTGAAGCTTTCTTT. This encodes CASSQERRGRGTEAFF.

This clonotype was observed once. Here the CDR3 reads CASSVGGGRDYEQYF. For the CDR3, the DNA is TGTGCCAGCAGCGTAGGGGGTGGCAGGGACTACGAGCAGTACTTC. This chain uses TRBV9 with TRBJ2-7, with a tentative D call TRBD1 (5 bases). The CDR3 sequence is 15 residues long. V was clipped by 0 bases and J by 3 bases, with 13 bases between them. CDR1 is SGDLS, CDR2 YYNGEE, per germline.

The chain couples TRBV12-3 or TRBV12-4 to TRBJ1-1; D gene unclear. Between the trimmed V and J ends, which lost 6 bases and 7 bases, there was a span of 15 bases. This CDR3 region has 13 residues. Written as DNA, the CDR3 is TGTGCCAGCAGCCTTTGGCCGGTTAGTGAAGCTTTCTTT. This sequence encodes CASSLWPVSEAFF.

The sample holds a few counts of this clonotype. This chain joins TRBV29-1 and TRBJ2-4; no firm D call. V lost 4 bases and J 0 bases, leaving 7 bases between the germline ends. The CDR3 is 13 residues long. Germline V gene lookup returns CDR1 SQVTM and CDR2 ANQGSEA. The CDR3 is CSVGGRAKNIQYF. The CDR3 DNA is TGCAGCGTTGGTGGGCGAGCCAAAAACATTCAGTACTTC.

The chain uses TRBV24-1 and TRBJ2-5; possible D gene TRBD2, 5 bases. Germline CDR1 and CDR2: KGHDR and SFDVKD. Trimming took off 3 bases at V and 4 bases at J, with 14 bases between the two ends. The CDR3 contains 15 residues. CDR3 coding DNA: TGTGCCACCAGTGATAACCTAGCTACGCGAGAGACCCAGTACTTC. It codes for CATSDNLATRETQYF.

The genes are TRBV10-3 and TRBJ1-6, with 9 bases that match TRBD1. With V trimmed by 2 bases and J by 6 bases, 2 bases remained unmatched. The length of the CDR3 is 15 residues. Germline V gene lookup returns CDR1 ENHRY and CDR2 SYGVKD. Here the CDR3 DNA reads TGTGCCATCAGTGAGGACAGGGGGTCTAATTCACCCCTCCACTTT. Encoded protein: CAISEDRGSNSPLHF.

For the CDR3, the DNA is TGTGCCAGCAGTCAGACAGCATTTCGACCCACTGAAGCTTTCTTT. Its translation is CASSQTAFRPTEAFF. The chain uses TRBV6-5 and TRBJ1-1; possible D gene TRBD1, 5 bases. CDR3 length: 15 residues. Looked up from germline, CDR1 is MNHEY and CDR2 is SVGAGI. V lost 5 bases to trimming and J lost 4 bases, with 17 bases between them.

The rearrangement links TRBV30 to TRBJ2-1, with 15 bases that match TRBD2. Germline assignment: CDR1 GTSNPN and CDR2 SVGIG (reference sequence). V gave up 3 bases and J gave up 4 bases; unmatched junction bases: 4. CDR3 length equals 16 residues. In DNA, the CDR3 is TGTGCCTGGAGAAGGACTAGCGGGAGGGGTTACAATGAGCAGTTCTTC. Its protein is CAWRRTSGRGYNEQFF. The complete variable domain, with remaining parts taken from reference TRBV30 and TRBJ2-1, reads SQTIHQWPATLVQPVGSPLSLECTVEGTSNPNLYWYRQAAGRGLQLLFYSVGIGQISSEVPQNLSASRPQDRQFILSSKKLLLSDSGFYLCAWRRTSGRGYNEQFFGPGTRLTVL.

In DNA form, the CDR3 reads TGTGCCAGCAGCGCGACAGTTCAGGCTGAAGCTTTCTTT. Its protein is CASSATVQAEAFF. The V gene is TRBV9, the J gene TRBJ1-1; tentatively, D is TRBD1 (5 bases). The germline V gene has CDR1 SGDLS and CDR2 YYNGEE. V lost 3 bases and J lost 6, with 12 bases in between. This CDR3 contains 13 residues.

This clonotype was detected only once. The genes are TRBV30 and TRBJ1-2; D remains unclear. Germline V lookup: CDR1 GTSNPN, CDR2 SVGIG (reference sequence). This CDR3 spans 13 amino acids. Trimming removed 3 bases from V and 4 bases from J, with 12 bases in between. The CDR3 region has the DNA TGTGCCTGGAGAGGAGGCTCTGGCTATGGCTACACCTTC. Translated, it gives CAWRGGSGYGYTF.

The chain has TRBV3-1 and TRBJ2-5; D is ambiguous. Germline lookup yields CDR1 LGHDT and CDR2 YNNKEL (reference sequence). V lost 0 bases and J lost 9, with 14 bases in between. The CDR3 extends over 14 amino acids. The CDR3 sequence: CASSQDLSTSAQYF. The CDR3 nucleotides are TGTGCCAGCAGCCAAGATCTTTCTACCTCGGCCCAGTACTTC.

This chain links TRBV7-2 with TRBJ2-1; maybe TRBD2 (5 bases). Germline V gives CDR1 SGHTA, CDR2 FQGNSA. Trimming pared 1 base from V and 0 bases from J, leaving 10 bases between. This CDR3 has 16 amino acids. The CDR3 spells CASSLESGSSYNEQFF. The CDR3 coding sequence is TGTGCCAGCAGCTTAGAATCGGGGAGCTCCTACAATGAGCAGTTCTTC.

The gene calls are TRBV12-3 or TRBV12-4 and TRBJ1-6, with D unclear. With 5 bases removed from V and 9 bases from J, the gap between germline ends came to 11 bases. The CDR3 sequence is 13 residues long. The CDR3, as DNA: TGTGCCAGCAGTCAGCGGGAGGGTTCACCCCTCCACTTT. Translating gives CASSQREGSPLHF.

The chain combines TRBV12-5 with TRBJ1-1; no definite D call. The CDR3 is made up of 14 amino acids. The ends were cut back, 0 bases at V and 7 bases at J, with 12 bases in the middle. CDR1 is LGHNT and CDR2 is FRNRAP in the germline V gene. This chain's CDR3 is CASGLVEVKGEAFF. DNA for the CDR3: TGTGCTAGTGGTTTGGTGGAGGTGAAGGGTGAAGCTTTCTTT. Based on the CDR3 plus reference TRBV12-5 and TRBJ1-1, the full variable domain is DARVTQTPRHKVTEMGQEVTMRCQPILGHNTVFWYRQTMMQGLELLAYFRNRAPLDDSGMPKDRFSAEMPDATLATLKIQPSEPRDSAVYFCASGLVEVKGEAFFGQGTRLTVV.

The CDR3 protein is CASRPTGGTNQPQHF. The CDR3 DNA reads TGTGCCAGCAGACCGACAGGGGGTACCAATCAGCCCCAGCATTTT. The chain has TRBV27 and TRBJ1-5; TRBD1 aligns across 9 bases. This CDR3 region has 15 residues. Germline lookup yields CDR1 MNHEY and CDR2 SMNVEV (reference sequence). The V gene end was trimmed by 6 bases and the J gene end by 3 bases; junction bases not matched to a gene: 6.

The chain joins TRBV28 to TRBJ1-2; D is unresolved. V was trimmed by 5 bases and J by 8 bases, leaving 15 bases between them. This CDR3 spans 13 amino acids. Germline CDR1 is MDHEN and CDR2 is SYDVKM. The CDR3 DNA sequence: TGTGCCAGCAGTCCTCCCGTTATGGGGGGCTACACCTTC. This translates into CASSPPVMGGYTF.

The rearrangement links TRBV6-2 or TRBV6-3 to TRBJ2-7; tentative D call: TRBD2 (6 bases). V shed 6 bases and J shed 7 bases, with 16 bases lying between them. The germline V gene has CDR1 MNHEY and CDR2 SVGEGT. The CDR3 is made up of 13 amino acids. Here the CDR3 reads CASRRRALGEQYV. The CDR3 nucleotides are TGTGCCAGCAGGAGGAGGGCTTTGGGGGAGCAGTACGTC.

The rearrangement links TRBV19 to TRBJ1-1; D remains ambiguous. Germline-derived CDR1 and CDR2 are LNHDA and SQIVND (reference sequence). V lost 3 bases to trimming and J lost 1 base, with 6 bases between them. The CDR3 is made up of 13 amino acids. CDR3 bases: TGTGCCAGTAGTATCCAAGCGAACACTGAAGCTTTCTTT. Protein: CASSIQANTEAFF.

J is TRBJ1-5 and V is TRBV2; no clear D. Germline-derived CDR1 and CDR2 are SNHLY and FYNNEI. The CDR3 spans 13 residues. With 7 bases removed from V and 0 bases from J, the gap between germline ends came to 7 bases. CDR3 region: CASKTDSNQPQHF. The CDR3, as DNA: TGTGCCAGCAAAACCGATAGCAATCAGCCCCAGCATTTT.

This clonotype came up once. The chain links TRBV20-1 to TRBJ1-1; D is possibly TRBD1 (6 bases). Germline V CDR1 and CDR2: DFQATT, SNEGSKA (reference sequence). V was cut by 2 bases and J by 1 base, with 23 bases left in between. This CDR3 region has 18 residues. The CDR3 is CSARKSPRGRLSNTEAFF. DNA of the CDR3: TGCAGTGCTAGAAAGTCCCCCAGGGGCAGGCTATCGAACACTGAAGCTTTCTTT.

V and J are TRBV20-1 and TRBJ2-1; 14 bases fit TRBD2. J was trimmed by 5 bases and V by 2 bases; bases with no gene match: 8. Germline CDR1 and CDR2: DFQATT and SNEGSKA (reference sequence). This CDR3 has 17 amino acids. CDR3 sequence reads: CSARRGLAGVGNNEQFF. CDR3 coding DNA: TGCAGTGCTAGAAGGGGACTAGCGGGAGTTGGTAACAATGAGCAGTTCTTC.

This chain links TRBV12-3 or TRBV12-4 with TRBJ2-5; TRBD1 matches at 7 bases. CDR3 length equals 12 residues. V gave up 10 bases and J gave up 9 bases; unmatched junction bases: 11. The CDR3 is CATGTRTGAQYF. In DNA form, the CDR3 reads TGTGCCACCGGGACCCGAACAGGGGCCCAGTACTTC.

The gene calls are TRBV14 and TRBJ2-7; no reliable D call. V was cut by 0 bases and J by 5 bases, with 5 bases left in between. The germline V gene encodes CDR1 SGHDN and CDR2 FVKESK. This CDR3 comprises 12 residues. The CDR3 reads CASSQERDEQYF. The CDR3 region has the DNA TGTGCCAGCAGCCAAGAAAGGGACGAGCAGTACTTC.